The next 20 T cell receptor beta chains were all read from a single sample in a study of T-cell memory formation after mild COVID-19. TCRdb called the 5' RACE reads again in MiXCR, with one record for every CDR3 protein. This sample carries 80,000 to 130,000 distinct CDR3 sequences, approximately 12% of them seen once, and the ten largest clones take roughly two fifths. What was sequenced was PBMCs or a T cell subset sorted from them (not recorded which). The receptors come from a young man who had mild COVID-19 (a few samples of this study predate the infection). Cell type and time point are not known.

The V and J genes are TRBV5-4 and TRBJ2-1, with 8 bases matching TRBD1. Germline trimming cut 1 base from V and 6 bases from J; bases unmatched to any gene: 3. CDR3 length equals 14 residues. In germline, CDR1 is SGHNT, CDR2 YYREEE (reference sequence). The chain's CDR3 is CASSLQGALNEQFF. The CDR3 bases are TGTGCCAGCAGCTTGCAGGGGGCGCTCAATGAGCAGTTCTTC.

This clonotype appeared a few times. This rearrangement joins TRBV6-2 or TRBV6-3 to TRBJ2-5; 8 nucleotides match TRBD2. From germline, CDR1 is MNHEY and CDR2 SVGEGT. Trimming took 2 bases from V and 5 from J; bases not matched to a gene: 16. This CDR3 is built from 18 residues. The CDR3 DNA reads as TGTGCCAGCAGTTACCAGCGGGGGCGCATGCGGCCGTTCGAGACCCAGTACTTC. Its translation is CASSYQRGRMRPFETQYF.

This clonotype has only a few counts. This chain connects TRBV5-1 to TRBJ2-7; no clear D. The CDR3 has 14 amino acids. The V and J ends lost 0 bases and 3 bases respectively, with 10 bases between them. Germline lookup yields CDR1 SGHRS and CDR2 YFSETQ. CDR3 amino acids: CASSLEGTFYEQYF. Written as DNA, the CDR3 is TGCGCCAGCAGCTTGGAGGGCACCTTCTACGAGCAGTACTTC.

Points on this clonotype: Germline and junction disagree at one end, which may indicate a read error. J is TRBJ1-5 and V is TRBV4-1; 7 positions agree with TRBD1. The V gene's germline CDR1 is MGHRA and CDR2 YSYEKL. The CDR3 extends over 14 amino acids. The CDR3 spells CASSQEGYRGPWTF. As DNA, the CDR3 is TGCGCCAGCAGCCAAGAAGGGTATAGGGGGCCCTGGACTTTT.

In its sample, this clonotype was seen a few times. The chain carries TRBV7-9 and TRBJ2-3; D is ambiguous. Trimming shortened V by 5 bases and J by 6 bases, and 15 bases separated the two germline ends. Germline V gene lookup returns CDR1 SEHNR and CDR2 FQNEAQ (reference sequence). CDR3 length: 14 residues. CDR3 loop: CASSQNIWSDTQYF. The CDR3 bases are TGTGCCAGCAGCCAGAACATTTGGTCGGATACGCAGTATTTT. The whole variable domain, filled in from reference TRBV7-9 and TRBJ2-3, reads DTGVSQNPRHKITKRGQNVTFRCDPISEHNRLYWYRQTLGQGPEFLTYFQNEAQLEKSRLLSDRFSAERPKGSFSTLEIQRTEQGDSAMYLCASSQNIWSDTQYFGPGTRLTVL.

J is TRBJ2-6 and V is TRBV20-1; TRBD1 agrees at 9 bases. Germline V gene data show CDR1 as DFQATT and CDR2 as SNEGSKA (reference sequence). The CDR3 sequence is 18 residues long. The V gene end was trimmed by 0 bases and the J gene end by 0 bases; junction bases not matched to a gene: 6. CDR3 sequence (DNA): TGCAGTGCTAGAGATCCGGGACAGGGAAGCTCTGGGGCCAACGTCCTGACTTTC. It yields the protein CSARDPGQGSSGANVLTF.

The V and J genes are TRBV12-3 or TRBV12-4 and TRBJ2-1; 7 nucleotides agree with TRBD1. The CDR3 contains 16 residues. The V and J ends lost 3 bases and 2 bases, in that order; junction bases with no gene match: 7. The CDR3 DNA is TGTGCCAGCAGTTTGCAGGACAGGTCAACCTACAATGAGCAGTTCTTC. It yields the protein CASSLQDRSTYNEQFF.

This clonotype came up a few times. The V call is TRBV7-2, the J call TRBJ1-2; 7 bases are shared with TRBD1. This CDR3 is built from 15 residues. Germline lookup yields CDR1 SGHTA and CDR2 FQGNSA. V lost 1 base, J lost 5 bases, and 7 bases stayed unmatched. The CDR3 loop is CASSLVETGNYGYTF. The CDR3 coding sequence is TGTGCCAGCAGCTTAGTGGAGACAGGGAATTATGGCTACACCTTC.

Only a few counts were recorded for this clonotype. The gene calls are TRBV27 and TRBJ1-5; 8 nucleotides align to TRBD1. From germline, CDR1 is MNHEY and CDR2 SMNVEV (reference sequence). The CDR3 totals 13 residues. V gave up 8 bases and J gave up 7 bases; unmatched junction bases: 7. The CDR3 spells CASCRGPHQPQHF. CDR3 nucleotide sequence: TGTGCCAGCTGCAGGGGGCCCCACCAGCCCCAGCATTTT.

This clonotype was seen many times. This chain joins TRBV6-2 or TRBV6-3 and TRBJ1-4; maybe TRBD1 (5 bases). CDR1 is MNHEY, CDR2 SVGEGT, per germline. The V end was cut by 7 bases, the J end by 5 bases, with 14 bases between. The CDR3 has 14 residues. CDR3 DNA sequence: TGTGCCAGCACCCCGGGACGTGAGAATGAAAAACTGTTTTTT. Amino acids: CASTPGRENEKLFF.

The genes are TRBV4-3 and TRBJ1-1; 9 bases fit TRBD1. In germline, CDR1 is LGHNA, CDR2 YSLEER. The CDR3 is made up of 13 amino acids. The V gene end was trimmed by 4 bases and the J gene end by 6 bases; junction bases not matched to a gene: 3. The CDR3 sequence is CASSLQGAPEAFF. CDR3 nucleotides: TGCGCCAGCAGCCTACAGGGGGCCCCTGAAGCTTTCTTT.

This clonotype was seen a handful of times. V usage is TRBV28 and J usage is TRBJ2-3; D is ambiguous. CDR1 MDHEN and CDR2 SYDVKM come from the germline V gene. The CDR3 length is 14 residues. V was cut by 5 bases and J by 5 bases, with 14 bases left in between. This CDR3 reads CASSLIDSGDTQYF. DNA of the CDR3: TGTGCCAGCAGTCTTATAGATTCCGGAGATACGCAGTATTTT.

The chain links TRBV7-2 to TRBJ2-7, with 7 bases identical to TRBD2. Per germline, CDR1 SGHTA and CDR2 FQGNSA. The CDR3 is made up of 14 amino acids. Germline trimming cut 5 bases from V and 7 bases from J; bases unmatched to any gene: 11. CDR3 amino acids: CASSVAGYGGEQYV. The CDR3 DNA is TGTGCCAGCAGCGTGGCAGGGTACGGGGGGGAGCAGTACGTC.

The chain combines TRBV18 with TRBJ2-1, with a possible D match to TRBD2 (7 bases). This CDR3 has 15 amino acids. Germline CDR1 KGHSH, CDR2 LQKENI. V was pared by 0 bases and J by 4 bases, with 10 bases between. The CDR3 sequence: CASSPPGGGYNEQFF. CDR3 sequence (DNA): TGTGCCAGCTCACCACCAGGGGGGGGATACAATGAGCAGTTCTTC.

This clonotype was seen only a few times. This chain connects TRBV5-1 to TRBJ1-6; D remains ambiguous. Germline assignment: CDR1 SGHRS and CDR2 YFSETQ. The germline V and J ends were trimmed by 0 bases and 0 bases, with 7 bases remaining between them. The CDR3 sequence is 16 residues long. DNA of the CDR3: TGCGCCAGCAGCTTGGACGGGAACTCCTATAATTCACCCCTCCACTTT. Translated: CASSLDGNSYNSPLHF.

This rearrangement joins TRBV29-1 to TRBJ1-1; D uncertain. Trimming took 7 bases from V and 2 from J, leaving 20 bases between them. CDR1 and CDR2 from the germline V gene are SQVTM and ANQGSEA. The CDR3 has 15 amino acids. This chain's CDR3 is CSAPPWLGSNTEAFF. The CDR3 nucleotides read TGCAGCGCCCCCCCTTGGTTGGGGAGTAACACTGAAGCTTTCTTT.

The chain uses TRBV5-6 and TRBJ1-2; perhaps TRBD1 as D (5 bases). Germline CDR1 and CDR2: SGHDT and YYEEEE. Trimming left V 5 bases short and J 6 bases short, with 11 bases between. The CDR3 runs to 12 residues. As DNA, the CDR3 is TGTGCCAGCAGGCGGGGCCATGATGGCTACACCTTC. This translates into CASRRGHDGYTF.

The chain is built from TRBV7-2 and TRBJ1-1, with unresolved D. The CDR3 extends over 14 amino acids. Germline V gives CDR1 SGHTA, CDR2 FQGNSA. Trimming pared 4 bases from V and 1 base from J, leaving 10 bases between. CDR3 residues: CASSSLTRNTEAFF. The CDR3 nucleotides read TGTGCCAGCAGCTCCCTTACACGGAACACTGAAGCTTTCTTT.

This clonotype was recorded many times. This chain uses TRBV18 with TRBJ2-4; D gene uncertain. The CDR3 has 14 amino acids. V dropped 0 bases and J dropped 8 bases, with 11 bases sitting between them. The V gene's germline CDR1 is KGHSH and CDR2 LQKENI. The CDR3 region is CASSPPETPDIQYF. CDR3 DNA sequence: TGTGCCAGCTCACCACCCGAGACACCGGACATTCAGTACTTC.

This clonotype appeared a few times. V is TRBV14 and J is TRBJ2-7; 8 bases map to TRBD1. With 1 base clipped from V and 1 base from J, the junction kept 6 bases outside the gene matches. CDR3 length: 16 residues. CDR1 and CDR2 from the germline V gene are SGHDN and FVKESK. DNA of the CDR3: TGTGCCAGCAGCCAAGGGGCCAGGACAGGGTCCTACGAGCAGTACTTC. Translated: CASSQGARTGSYEQYF. The whole variable domain, filled in from reference TRBV14 and TRBJ2-7, reads EAGVTQFPSHSVIEKGQTVTLRCDPISGHDNLYWYRRVMGKEIKFLLHFVKESKQDESGMPNNRFLAERTGGTYSTLKVQPAELEDSGVYFCASSQGARTGSYEQYFGPGTRLTVT.